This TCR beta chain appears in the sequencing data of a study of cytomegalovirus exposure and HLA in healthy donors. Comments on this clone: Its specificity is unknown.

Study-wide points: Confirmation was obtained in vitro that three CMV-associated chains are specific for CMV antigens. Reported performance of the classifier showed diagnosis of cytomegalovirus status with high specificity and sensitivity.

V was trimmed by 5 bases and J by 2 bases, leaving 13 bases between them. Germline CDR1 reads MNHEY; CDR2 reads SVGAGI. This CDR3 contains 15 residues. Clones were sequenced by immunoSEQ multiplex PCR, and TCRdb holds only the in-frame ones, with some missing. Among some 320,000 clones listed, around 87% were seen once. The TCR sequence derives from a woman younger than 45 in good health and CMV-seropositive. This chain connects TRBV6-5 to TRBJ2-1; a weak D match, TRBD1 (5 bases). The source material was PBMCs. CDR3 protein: CASSGTGSPYNEQFF. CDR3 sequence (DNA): TGTGCCAGCAGTGGCACAGGTTCGCCCTACAATGAGCAGTTCTTC.